The 9 T cell receptor beta chains in this list originate from one sample, sequenced in a study of T cell repertoires in cytomegalovirus infection. TCRdb used MiXCR to reprocess the reads, holding one entry per CDR3 protein. The profile covers about 240,000 distinct CDR3 sequences, with 6.5% appearing a single time and around 6.9% taken by the ten largest. Sequencing was performed on PBMCs. These receptors originate from a human donor in good health (CMV status not recorded). Some clones in this sample may be carry-over from other donors' samples.

This clonotype has ten or more counts. V and J are TRBV6-2 or TRBV6-3 and TRBJ1-4, with D unclear. The CDR3 has 13 residues. The V gene lost 2 bases and the J gene lost 5 bases, with 6 bases spanning the gap. Germline loops: CDR1 MNHEY, CDR2 SVGEGT. The CDR3 DNA follows: TGTGCCAGCAGTTACGGACTGAATGAAAAACTGTTTTTT. Residues: CASSYGLNEKLFF.

The table lists this clonotype with many counts. The gene calls are TRBV10-2 and TRBJ1-6; 9 bases fit TRBD1. CDR1 WSHSY and CDR2 SAAADI come from the germline V gene. V shed 4 bases and J 7 bases; nucleotides not matched to a gene: 14. This CDR3 region has 18 residues. In DNA, the CDR3 is TGCGCCAGCAGTGGGGTAACAGGGGGCGAAAATAGCAATTCACCCCTCCACTTT. Translated: CASSGVTGGENSNSPLHF.

This clonotype was counted between two and nine times. The rearrangement uses TRBV14 and TRBJ1-3; 7 positions match TRBD1. The CDR3 totals 15 residues. V was pared by 4 bases and J by 2 bases, with 5 bases of the junction left unmatched. Germline CDR1 and CDR2: SGHDN and FVKESK. The CDR3 region is CASSLLGTAGNTIYF. The CDR3 bases are TGTGCCAGCAGCCTCCTTGGGACAGCTGGAAACACCATATATTTT. The full variable domain, with the rest looked up from reference TRBV14 and TRBJ1-3, is EAGVTQFPSHSVIEKGQTVTLRCDPISGHDNLYWYRRVMGKEIKFLLHFVKESKQDESGMPNNRFLAERTGGTYSTLKVQPAELEDSGVYFCASSLLGTAGNTIYFGEGSWLTVV.

This clonotype was counted at least ten times. The V and J genes are TRBV4-1 and TRBJ2-7; no reliable D call. The V gene lost 1 base and the J gene lost 2 bases, with 12 bases spanning the gap. Germline CDR1 MGHRA, CDR2 YSYEKL. CDR3 length equals 15 residues. The CDR3 sequence: CASSQAEFSTYEQYF. The CDR3 DNA reads TGCGCCAGCAGCCAAGCCGAGTTTAGCACCTACGAGCAGTACTTC.

With regard to this clonotype: A much larger clone differs from this one at a single base, so this may be a read error. The chain recombines TRBV2 with TRBJ1-5; D unclear. The CDR3 runs 14 residues. Germline CDR1 is SNHLY and CDR2 is FYNNEI. The CDR3 region has the DNA TGTGCCAGCACGCCGACTAATAGCAATCAGCCCCAGGATTTT. Its protein product is CASTPTNSNQPQDF. The variable domain in full, completed from reference TRBV2 and TRBJ1-5, reads EPEVTQTPSHQVTQMGQEVILRCVPISNHLYFYWYRQILGQKVEFLVSFYNNEISEKSEIFDDQFSVERPDGSNFTLKIRSTKLEDSAMYFCASTPTNSNQPQDFGDGTRLSIL.

V usage is TRBV5-1 and J usage is TRBJ2-5; 8 bases align to TRBD2. The CDR3 sequence is 15 residues long. Losses at the gene ends were 2 bases for V and 5 bases for J; bases not matched to a gene: 8. Germline loops: CDR1 SGHRS, CDR2 YFSETQ. As DNA, the CDR3 is TGCGCCAGCAGCTTCGGGAGGGGCCTCCGGGAGACCCAGTACTTC. Its translation is CASSFGRGLRETQYF.

This clonotype has at least ten counts. This chain uses TRBV25-1 with TRBJ1-1; no definite D call. The CDR3 length is 14 residues. Germline CDR1 reads MGHDK; CDR2 reads SYGVNS. Trimming pared 7 bases from V and 2 bases from J, leaving 14 bases between. The CDR3 coding sequence is TGTGCCAGCACACGCAGCGGAACAAACACTGAAGCTTTCTTT. Amino acids: CASTRSGTNTEAFF.

This clonotype was seen only once. The chain carries TRBV29-1 and TRBJ2-1; TRBD2 matches at 9 bases. Germline V gene sequence: CDR1 SQVTM, CDR2 ANQGSEA. CDR3 length equals 15 residues. The V gene end was trimmed by 4 bases and the J gene end by 1 base; junction bases not matched to a gene: 5. CDR3 protein: CSVAAGGRSYNEQFF. The CDR3 bases are TGCAGCGTTGCTGCGGGAGGGAGATCCTACAATGAGCAGTTCTTC.

This clonotype was found once. Possible read error: a much larger clone is one base away. This chain joins TRBV5-1 and TRBJ1-1, with D hard to call. Germline assignment: CDR1 SGHRS and CDR2 YFSETQ. This CDR3 spans 13 amino acids. V lost 7 bases and J lost 0, with 10 bases in between. CDR3 bases: TGCGCCAGCGGGAACACCTTGAACACTGAAGCTTTCTTT. Translated, it gives CASGNTLNTEAFF.